What follows are 27 T cell receptor beta chains derived from one specimen sequenced in a study of shared clonotypes between healthy human individuals. Profiled with immunoSEQ multiplex PCR; TCRdb holds only in-frame clones, not every one. This table has over a million clones, roughly 74% appearing once. Sequenced sample: memory CD4+ T cells from PBMCs. Subset here: CD45RA-negative fraction. All receptors come from a man younger than 35 in good health. Some clones in this sample may be carry-over from other donors' samples.

This chain joins TRBV28 and TRBJ1-3; D unresolved. The CDR3 has 16 residues. Germline CDR1 and CDR2: MDHEN and SYDVKM. V gave up 2 bases and J gave up 2 bases, with 13 bases separating them. In nucleotides, the CDR3 is TGTGCCAGCAGTTTAAGGGCAGCCAGGCCTGGAAACACCATATATTTT. Translation: CASSLRAARPGNTIYF.

The chain recombines TRBV27 with TRBJ2-2; 8 bases are a match to TRBD2. Germline V gene lookup returns CDR1 MNHEY and CDR2 SMNVEV (reference sequence). Germline trimming cut 5 bases from V and 6 bases from J; bases unmatched to any gene: 8. This CDR3 is built from 15 residues. CDR3 loop: CASSPSGRIAGELFF. The CDR3 region has the DNA TGTGCCAGCAGTCCGAGCGGGAGAATAGCCGGGGAGCTGTTTTTT.

A remark on this clone: The same CDR3 also results from other DNA sequences found in this sample. V usage is TRBV7-2 and J usage is TRBJ1-1, with a tentative D call TRBD1 (6 bases). The CDR3 is 14 residues long. Germline CDR1 SGHTA, CDR2 FQGNSA. The V end was cut by 5 bases, the J end by 1 base, with 11 bases between. The CDR3 bases are TGTGCCAGCAGCCCAGGGGCGGCGAACACTGAAGCTTTCTTT. This codes for CASSPGAANTEAFF.

This clone was observed a handful of times. J is TRBJ2-7 and V is TRBV20-1; D ambiguous. V was trimmed by 3 bases and J by 5 bases, leaving 8 bases between them. The germline CDR1 and CDR2 sequences are DFQATT and SNEGSKA (reference sequence). The CDR3 is 11 residues long. The CDR3 loop is CSASPSDEQYF. CDR3 sequence (DNA): TGCAGTGCTAGCCCTAGTGACGAGCAGTACTTC.

This clone was picked up one time. The CDR3 is CASSLPNSNQPQHF. The CDR3 bases are TGTGCCAGCAGCTTACCGAATAGCAATCAGCCCCAGCATTTT. This sequence joins TRBV5-5 and TRBJ1-5; D unclear. Germline V gene lookup returns CDR1 SGHKS and CDR2 YYEKEE (reference sequence). V was cut by 2 bases and J by 0 bases, with 6 bases left in between. The length of the CDR3 is 14 residues.

The chain recombines TRBV28 with TRBJ2-2, with 9 nucleotides matching TRBD1. CDR3 size: 16 residues. Trimming removed 5 bases from V and 4 bases from J; junction bases left unmatched: 8. Germline assignment: CDR1 MDHEN and CDR2 SYDVKM. CDR3 region: CASSLVGTGPTGELFF. DNA of the CDR3: TGTGCCAGCAGTCTAGTTGGGACAGGGCCCACCGGGGAGCTGTTTTTT.

In its sample, this clone was seen a few times. The J gene is TRBJ1-5, the V gene TRBV6-1; TRBD1 matches at 9 bases. V lost 2 bases, J lost 6 bases, and 2 bases stayed unmatched. Germline V gene lookup returns CDR1 MNHNS and CDR2 SASEGT. The CDR3 is made up of 14 amino acids. The CDR3 DNA reads as TGTGCCAGCAGTGAAACAGGGGGCGGTCAGCCCCAGCATTTT. Its translation is CASSETGGGQPQHF.

On this clone itself: Other DNA sequences in this specimen translate into the identical CDR3. V gene TRBV11-2 combines with J gene TRBJ2-1, with 9 bases that match TRBD1. CDR3 length: 15 amino acids. Per germline, CDR1 SGHAT and CDR2 FQNNGV. The junction had 5 bases not matched to a gene; V was cut back by 4 bases and J by 4 bases. DNA for the CDR3: TGTGCCAGCAGCTCCGGGACAGGGTCATACAATGAGCAGTTCTTC. Its translation is CASSSGTGSYNEQFF. Full variable domain (missing parts from reference TRBV11-2 and TRBJ2-1): EAGVAQSPRYKIIEKRQSVAFWCNPISGHATLYWYQQILGQGPKLLIQFQNNGVVDDSQLPKDRFSAERLKGVDSTLKIQPAKLEDSAVYLCASSSGTGSYNEQFFGPGTRLTVL.

Only one count was recorded for this clone. This chain links TRBV9 with TRBJ2-5, with D uncertain. Germline CDR1 SGDLS, CDR2 YYNGEE. The V end was cut by 4 bases, the J end by 6 bases, with 16 bases between. The CDR3 extends over 14 amino acids. This chain's CDR3 is CASSLAGSEKTQYF. CDR3 nucleotide sequence: TGTGCCAGCAGCCTTGCTGGAAGCGAAAAGACCCAGTACTTC.

The chain couples TRBV4-1 to TRBJ2-5; a weak D match, TRBD2 (7 bases). Trimming shortened V by 1 base and J by 3 bases, and 15 bases separated the two germline ends. Germline loops: CDR1 MGHRA, CDR2 YSYEKL. This CDR3 spans 16 amino acids. CDR3 in DNA: TGCGCCAGCAGCCAAGGCAATTGGGGGGGCGAAGAGACCCAGTACTTC. It specifies CASSQGNWGGEETQYF.

V and J are TRBV7-9 and TRBJ1-4, with 9 bases lining up with TRBD1. In germline, CDR1 is SEHNR, CDR2 FQNEAQ (reference sequence). V trimming: 0 bases; J trimming: 7 bases; junction bases outside the gene matches: 3. The CDR3 consists of 15 residues. DNA of the CDR3: TGTGCCAGCAGCTTAGCGACAGGGGGTTTTGAAAAACTGTTTTTT. This encodes CASSLATGGFEKLFF.

This clone was seen a few times. The chain couples TRBV2 to TRBJ1-5; D gene uncertain. With 7 bases removed from V and 4 bases from J, the gap between germline ends came to 11 bases. The CDR3 length is 13 residues. Looked up from germline, CDR1 is SNHLY and CDR2 is FYNNEI. The CDR3 loop is CASTREQNQPQHF. Written as DNA, the CDR3 is TGTGCCAGCACAAGGGAGCAGAATCAGCCCCAGCATTTT. Together with reference TRBV2 and TRBJ1-5, the CDR3 gives the full variable domain: EPEVTQTPSHQVTQMGQEVILRCVPISNHLYFYWYRQILGQKVEFLVSFYNNEISEKSEIFDDQFSVERPDGSNFTLKIRSTKLEDSAMYFCASTREQNQPQHFGDGTRLSIL.

On this clone: Other DNA sequences in this sample translate to the same CDR3. This chain uses TRBV11-2 with TRBJ1-1; D is uncertain. V lost 0 bases and J lost 0, with 5 bases in between. Germline V gene lookup returns CDR1 SGHAT and CDR2 FQNNGV. The CDR3 length is 14 residues. The CDR3 bases are TGTGCCAGCAGCTTAGATTTGCTGAACACTGAAGCTTTCTTT. Protein: CASSLDLLNTEAFF.

Written as DNA, the CDR3 is TGTGCCAGCAGCCAAGCCCCCCGACAGGACCACAATGAGCAGTTCTTC. Translated, it gives CASSQAPRQDHNEQFF. The chain links TRBV4-2 to TRBJ2-1; D possibly corresponds to TRBD1 (6 bases). The length of the CDR3 is 16 residues. CDR1 is LGHNA and CDR2 is YNFKEQ in the germline V gene. V was clipped by 1 base and J by 5 bases, with 15 bases between them.

In the case of this clone: Distinct nucleotide sequences in the sample also encode this CDR3. This sequence joins TRBV28 and TRBJ2-3; no reliable D call. The CDR3 sequence is 15 residues long. V lost 1 base to trimming and J lost 1 base, with 9 bases between them. Germline lookup yields CDR1 MDHEN and CDR2 SYDVKM. This CDR3 reads CASSLFGVGTDTQYF. CDR3 DNA sequence: TGTGCCAGCAGTTTATTTGGGGTTGGCACAGATACGCAGTATTTT.

This chain links TRBV6-6 with TRBJ2-7, with 7 bases identical to TRBD1. V lost 6 bases, J lost 6 bases, and 5 bases stayed unmatched. Germline V CDR1 and CDR2: MNHNY, SVGAGI (reference sequence). The CDR3 is 12 amino acids. The CDR3 DNA reads as TGTGCCAGCAGAGACAGGGCAGGCGAGCAGTACTTC. Translated: CASRDRAGEQYF.

The chain couples TRBV18 to TRBJ1-4; 8 bases map to TRBD1. The CDR3 totals 16 residues. V lost 2 bases to trimming and J lost 3 bases; unmatched junction nucleotides: 5. Germline CDR1 is KGHSH and CDR2 is LQKENI. The CDR3 nucleotides read TGTGCCAGCTCACCAGGGACAGGCGGTTCTAATGAAAAACTGTTTTTT. It encodes CASSPGTGGSNEKLFF.

The chain couples TRBV11-2 to TRBJ2-5; 9 positions match TRBD1. CDR1 and CDR2 (germline): SGHAT, FQNNGV. This CDR3 has 19 amino acids. Unmatched junction bases numbered 21, after V lost 5 bases and J lost 5 bases. The CDR3 sequence is CASSPPPGLQGARSETQYF. The CDR3 DNA reads as TGTGCCAGCAGCCCACCTCCAGGCCTACAGGGGGCTAGGTCGGAGACCCAGTACTTC.

This chain links TRBV10-3 with TRBJ2-7; 8 bases are shared with TRBD2. The CDR3 runs 16 residues. Trimming cost V 1 base and J 1 base; bases outside gene matches: 6. From germline, CDR1 is ENHRY and CDR2 SYGVKD. In DNA form, the CDR3 reads TGTGCCATCAGTGAGTTAAGAGCGGGAGTTTCCTACGAGCAGTACTTC. Protein: CAISELRAGVSYEQYF.

This clone was seen a handful of times. The genes are TRBV29-1 and TRBJ2-7; D tentatively reads TRBD1 or TRBD2 (6 bases each). The V gene's germline CDR1 is SQVTM and CDR2 ANQGSEA. Trimming stripped 3 bases from V and 0 bases from J, with 15 bases between. The CDR3 is made up of 15 amino acids. The CDR3 sequence: CSVEGGRDGSYEQYF. As DNA, the CDR3 is TGCAGCGTTGAGGGGGGCCGGGACGGCTCCTACGAGCAGTACTTC.

V and J are TRBV7-8 and TRBJ2-2; D perhaps matches TRBD2 (7 bases). The CDR3 totals 15 residues. Trimming pared 6 bases from V and 4 bases from J, leaving 15 bases between. Germline CDR1 SGHVS, CDR2 FQNEAQ. The CDR3 DNA sequence: TGTGCCAGCAGTTCAACGGGGGGCGTCACCGGGGAGCTGTTTTTT. This codes for CASSSTGGVTGELFF.

The V and J genes are TRBV5-6 and TRBJ2-5, with a tentative D call TRBD1 (5 bases). Germline V CDR1 and CDR2: SGHDT, YYEEEE. The V and J ends lost 6 bases and 3 bases respectively, with 15 bases between them. The CDR3 is 14 amino acids. The CDR3 protein is CASNHGRVKETQYF. The CDR3 nucleotides are TGTGCCAGCAACCATGGCAGGGTAAAAGAGACCCAGTACTTC.

This clone appeared a few times. V gene TRBV30 combines with J gene TRBJ1-5, with 9 positions matching TRBD1. Germline CDR1 reads GTSNPN; CDR2 reads SVGIG (reference sequence). The trim removed 1 base at V and 7 bases at J, leaving 5 bases unmatched. This CDR3 is 14 amino acids long. CDR3 sequence: CAWSGGQGYQPQHF. In nucleotides, the CDR3 is TGTGCCTGGAGTGGGGGACAGGGATACCAGCCCCAGCATTTT.

The chain has TRBV7-9 and TRBJ2-1, with a possible D match to TRBD2 (6 bases). V shed 0 bases and J shed 0 bases, with 9 bases lying between them. Germline V lookup: CDR1 SEHNR, CDR2 FQNEAQ (reference sequence). The length of the CDR3 is 16 residues. CDR3 protein: CASSLAHGSSYNEQFF. CDR3 nucleotides: TGTGCCAGCAGCTTAGCGCACGGGAGCTCCTACAATGAGCAGTTCTTC.

This clone was detected a few times. The V call is TRBV5-6, the J call TRBJ1-1; D not resolved. Germline V gene lookup returns CDR1 SGHDT and CDR2 YYEEEE. Trimming removed 7 bases at V and 4 bases at J, with 14 bases between. This CDR3 comprises 13 residues. The CDR3 protein is CASRRTPTTEAFF. The CDR3 region has the DNA TGTGCCAGCCGGCGGACCCCGACCACTGAAGCTTTCTTT.

This chain links TRBV10-1 with TRBJ2-7, with 7 bases lining up with TRBD1. The CDR3 contains 14 residues. V dropped 8 bases and J dropped 4; count of bases not matched to a gene: 11. CDR1 and CDR2 from the germline V gene are WNHNN and SYGVQD (reference sequence). CDR3 in DNA: TGCGCCAGCTCGCCCGGGACAGCAACATACGAGCAGTACTTC. It yields the protein CASSPGTATYEQYF.

The genes are TRBV27 and TRBJ2-2, with D maybe TRBD2 (5 bases). Germline lookup yields CDR1 MNHEY and CDR2 SMNVEV (reference sequence). CDR3 length: 15 residues. Trimming left V 3 bases short and J 4 bases short, with 12 bases between. CDR3: CASSFRIGGTGELFF. The CDR3 DNA reads TGTGCCAGCAGTTTCCGGATAGGAGGCACCGGGGAGCTGTTTTTT.